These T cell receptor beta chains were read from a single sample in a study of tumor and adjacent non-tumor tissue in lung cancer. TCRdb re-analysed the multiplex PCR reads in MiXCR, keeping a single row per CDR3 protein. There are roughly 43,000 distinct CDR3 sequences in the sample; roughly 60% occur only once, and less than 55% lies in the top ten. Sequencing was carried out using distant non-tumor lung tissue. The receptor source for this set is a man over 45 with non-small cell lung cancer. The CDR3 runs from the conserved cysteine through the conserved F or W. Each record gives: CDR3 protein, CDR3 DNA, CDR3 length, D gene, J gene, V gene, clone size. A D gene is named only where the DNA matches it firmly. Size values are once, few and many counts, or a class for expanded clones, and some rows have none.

CDR3: CASRVDTRDLQPQHF
DNA: TGTGCCAGCAGGGTGGACACGCGGGACTTACAGCCCCAGCATTTT
length: 15
D: -
J: TRBJ1-5
V: TRBV6-5
size: -

CDR3: CASSGTSTYEQYF
DNA: TGTGCCAGCAGTGGGACTAGTACTTACGAGCAGTACTTC
length: 13
D: TRBD2
J: TRBJ2-7
V: TRBV6-5
size: -

CDR3: CASRSSYGYTF
DNA: TGCGCCAGCAGAAGCAGCTATGGCTACACCTTC
length: 11
D: -
J: TRBJ1-2
V: TRBV5-1
size: many

CDR3: CTSSSSKYGYTF
DNA: TGTACCAGCAGTTCCTCAAAGTATGGCTACACCTTC
length: 12
D: -
J: TRBJ1-2
V: TRBV7-9
size: -

CDR3: CSAVVRGKTQCF
DNA: TGCAGCGCCGTGGTCAGGGGGAAGACCCAGTGCTTC
length: 12
D: TRBD1
J: TRBJ2-5
V: TRBV29-1
size: few

CDR3: CAGRGLAGGGEQFF
DNA: TGTGCCGGCCGAGGACTAGCGGGGGGAGGTGAGCAGTTCTTC
length: 14
D: TRBD2
J: TRBJ2-1
V: TRBV6-1
size: -

CDR3: CASSTTGSSQGEQYF
DNA: TGTGCCAGCAGCACGACTGGTTCATCTCAAGGCGAGCAGTACTTC
length: 15
D: -
J: TRBJ2-7
V: TRBV7-8
size: -

CDR3: CASSLGTGAWGTEAFF
DNA: TGTGCCAGCAGCTTAGGGACAGGTGCATGGGGCACTGAAGCTTTCTTT
length: 16
D: TRBD1
J: TRBJ1-1
V: TRBV7-9
size: -

CDR3: CSVEPWYGYGGYTF
DNA: TGCAGTGTTGAACCATGGTACGGCTATGGTGGCTACACCTTC
length: 14
D: -
J: TRBJ1-2
V: TRBV29-1
size: -

CDR3: CSVAPEYGDQETQYF
DNA: TGCAGTGTGGCCCCCGAATACGGGGATCAAGAGACCCAGTACTTC
length: 15
D: -
J: TRBJ2-5
V: TRBV20-1
size: once

CDR3: CSLDSRTSPYEQYF
DNA: TGCAGCCTAGACTCTCGGACTAGCCCCTACGAGCAGTACTTC
length: 14
D: TRBD2
J: TRBJ2-7
V: TRBV20-1
size: few

CDR3: CAHSTTSGRAYEQYF
DNA: TGTGCCCACAGTACCACTAGCGGGAGGGCCTACGAGCAGTACTTC
length: 15
D: TRBD2
J: TRBJ2-7
V: TRBV12-3/TRBV12-4
size: -

CDR3: CVSSLMTGKSSGNTIYF
DNA: TGTGTCAGTAGCCTAATGACAGGGAAAAGCTCTGGAAACACCATATATTTT
length: 17
D: TRBD1
J: TRBJ1-3
V: TRBV11-2
size: few

CDR3: CASSQDQGYWRETQYF
DNA: TGCGCCAGCAGCCAAGATCAGGGATACTGGAGAGAGACCCAGTACTTT
length: 16
D: -
J: TRBJ2-5
V: TRBV4-1
size: -

CDR3: CSSSQIGLGAKISTDTQYF
DNA: TGCTCCAGCAGCCAAATCGGGCTGGGGGCAAAAATCAGCACAGATACGCAGTATTTT
length: 19
D: -
J: TRBJ2-3
V: TRBV4-1
size: -

CDR3: CASSQEAGGDEQFF
DNA: TGCGCCAGCAGCCAAGAAGCGGGAGGCGATGAGCAGTTCTTC
length: 14
D: TRBD2
J: TRBJ2-1
V: TRBV14
size: -

CDR3: CGVEPLLAGGRKEQFF
DNA: TGTGGCGTTGAACCGCTTCTGGCGGGAGGAAGGAAAGAGCAGTTCTTC
length: 16
D: TRBD2
J: TRBJ2-1
V: TRBV29-1
size: -

CDR3: CASSLQRNTVTFF
DNA: TGTGCCAGCAGCTTACAACGGAACACTGTAACTTTCTTT
length: 13
D: -
J: TRBJ1-1
V: TRBV12-3/TRBV12-4
size: few

CDR3: CSVVGEFGTEALF
DNA: TGCAGCGTTGTGGGGGAATTCGGCACTGAAGCTTTATTT
length: 13
D: -
J: TRBJ1-1
V: TRBV29-1
size: -

CDR3: CASSFPPKDEQFF
DNA: TGCGCCAGCAGCTTCCCCCCTAAAGATGAGCAGTTCTTC
length: 13
D: -
J: TRBJ2-1
V: TRBV5-1
size: many

CDR3: CVSSMDLNTEAFF
DNA: TGTGTAAGCAGCATGGACCTGAACACTGAAGCTTTCTTT
length: 13
D: -
J: TRBJ1-1
V: TRBV11-3
size: -

CDR3: CAISDLPVETQYF
DNA: TGTGCCATCAGTGACCTCCCAGTCGAGACCCAGTACTTC
length: 13
D: -
J: TRBJ2-5
V: TRBV10-3
size: many

CDR3: CASRLGQDNSPLHF
DNA: TGTGCCAGTAGATTGGGACAGGATAATTCACCCCTCCACTTT
length: 14
D: TRBD1
J: TRBJ1-6
V: TRBV19
size: many

CDR3: CAWSTGDYTGELFF
DNA: TGTGCCTGGAGTACAGGGGATTACACCGGGGAGCTGTTTTTT
length: 14
D: TRBD1
J: TRBJ2-2
V: TRBV30
size: many

CDR3: CAGSTWTTQDTQYF
DNA: TGTGCCGGCAGCACCTGGACTACCCAAGATACCCAGTACTTC
length: 14
D: -
J: TRBJ2-5
V: TRBV11-2
size: -

CDR3: CASSVGPNTEAFF
DNA: TGTGCTAGCAGCGTAGGGCCGAACACTGAAGCTTTCTTT
length: 13
D: -
J: TRBJ1-1
V: TRBV9
size: -

CDR3: CASSLDTGDQPQHF
DNA: TGTGCCAGCAGCTTGGATACGGGGGATCAGCCCCAGCATTTT
length: 14
D: -
J: TRBJ1-5
V: TRBV5-5
size: many

CDR3: CASSPGTASTDTQYF
DNA: TGTGCCAGCAGCCCTGGGACTGCTAGCACAGATACGCAGTATTTT
length: 15
D: -
J: TRBJ2-3
V: TRBV2
size: -

CDR3: CASSRGGVLDEQYF
DNA: TGTGCCAGCAGCCGAGGAGGAGTTTTAGACGAGCAGTACTTC
length: 14
D: -
J: TRBJ2-7
V: TRBV11-2
size: many

CDR3: CASTGTGIGNQPQHF
DNA: TGTGCCAGCACGGGAACAGGGATTGGCAATCAGCCCCAGCATTTT
length: 15
D: -
J: TRBJ1-5
V: TRBV2
size: once

CDR3: CASREDRGGYNEQFF
DNA: TGTGCCAGCAGGGAAGACAGGGGAGGTTACAATGAGCAGTTCTTC
length: 15
D: TRBD1
J: TRBJ2-1
V: TRBV7-8
size: many

CDR3: CATSGTESVTGELFF
DNA: TGTGCCACGAGTGGGACAGAAAGTGTAACCGGGGAGCTGTTTTTT
length: 15
D: TRBD1
J: TRBJ2-2
V: TRBV24-1
size: -

CDR3: CASSLLYKAANYGYTF
DNA: TGTGCCAGCAGTTTATTATATAAGGCAGCTAACTATGGTTACACCTTC
length: 16
D: -
J: TRBJ1-2
V: TRBV12-3/TRBV12-4
size: -

CDR3: CGSSSGWFSGNTIYF
DNA: TGTGGTAGCAGCTCCGGGTGGTTCTCTGGAAACACCATATATTTT
length: 15
D: -
J: TRBJ1-3
V: TRBV11-2
size: -

CDR3: CANNALAGGVGVEANTQYF
DNA: TGTGCCAACAACGCACTAGCGGGGGGCGTCGGCGTGGAAGCCAATACGCAGTATTTT
length: 19
D: TRBD2
J: TRBJ2-3
V: TRBV6-2/TRBV6-3
size: -

CDR3: CASCLSRSQETRYF
DNA: TGTGCCAGCTGCTTAAGTCGGAGCCAAGAGACTCGGTACTTC
length: 14
D: -
J: TRBJ2-5
V: TRBV11-1
size: once

CDR3: CASSWAGGRSRAGELFF
DNA: TGTGCCAGCAGCTGGGCGGGAGGGCGGTCAAGGGCCGGGGAGCTGTTTTTT
length: 17
D: TRBD2
J: TRBJ2-2
V: TRBV11-2
size: -

CDR3: CASTVSSYEQYF
DNA: TGTGCCAGCACCGTCAGCTCCTACGAGCAGTACTTC
length: 12
D: -
J: TRBJ2-7
V: TRBV28
size: few

CDR3: CASSLDRVNQPQHF
DNA: TGTGCCAGCAGCTTAGACAGGGTCAATCAGCCCCAGCATTTT
length: 14
D: -
J: TRBJ1-5
V: TRBV11-3
size: medium-sized

CDR3: CAWSMVGGRGYTF
DNA: TGTGCCTGGAGTATGGTGGGGGGAAGGGGCTACACTTTC
length: 13
D: -
J: TRBJ1-2
V: TRBV30
size: -

CDR3: CASNNRGDSTDTQYF
DNA: TGTGCCAGCAACAACCGCGGGGATAGCACAGATACGCAGTATTTT
length: 15
D: -
J: TRBJ2-3
V: TRBV6-6
size: many

CDR3: CSAREGGNYGYTF
DNA: TGCAGTGCTAGAGAAGGGGGGAACTATGGCTACACCTTC
length: 13
D: -
J: TRBJ1-2
V: TRBV20-1
size: many

CDR3: CASSEPTSGQEAQYF
DNA: TGTGCCAGCAGTGAACCGACTAGCGGACAAGAGGCCCAGTACTTC
length: 15
D: TRBD2
J: TRBJ2-5
V: TRBV25-1
size: -

CDR3: CACRDTHETQYF
DNA: TGTGCCTGTCGGGACACACACGAGACACAGTACTTC
length: 12
D: -
J: TRBJ2-5
V: TRBV6-5
size: -

CDR3: CASSFLGDRHREKLFF
DNA: TGTGCCAGCAGTTTTCTGGGGGACAGGCACAGAGAAAAACTGTTTTTT
length: 16
D: TRBD1
J: TRBJ1-4
V: TRBV12-3/TRBV12-4
size: many

CDR3: CSARTGSNQPQHF
DNA: TGCAGTGCTAGGACGGGGAGCAATCAGCCCCAGCATTTT
length: 13
D: -
J: TRBJ1-5
V: TRBV20-1
size: many

CDR3: CASSFQGTENQPQHF
DNA: TGTGCCAGCAGTTTTCAGGGGACAGAAAATCAGCCCCAGCATTTT
length: 15
D: TRBD1
J: TRBJ1-5
V: TRBV28
size: few